These 15 T cell receptor beta chains were all obtained from the same sample, sequenced in a study of T cell responses to AZD1222 COVID-19 vaccine. Clones were read by immunoSEQ multiplex PCR, and TCRdb kept only the in-frame ones, dropping some. In the table there are about 170,000 clones, 90% of which are singletons. Material: peripheral blood, obtained on day 0 of AZD1222 vaccination. These receptors were taken from an adult in good health.

This chain uses TRBV28 with TRBJ1-4; TRBD1 matches 8 bases. Losses at the gene ends were 3 bases for V and 5 bases for J; bases not matched to a gene: 2. Germline CDR1 MDHEN, CDR2 SYDVKM. There are 14 residues in the CDR3. The CDR3 reads CASSFHRGNEKLFF. The CDR3 region has the DNA TGTGCCAGCAGTTTCCACAGGGGGAATGAAAAACTGTTTTTT.

The chain joins TRBV3-1 (or the pseudogene TRBV3-2) to TRBJ1-5; D is perhaps TRBD1 (6 bases). Germline values: CDR1 LGHDT, CDR2 YNNKEL (reference sequence). V lost 5 bases to trimming and J lost 0 bases, with 14 bases between them. The CDR3 is made up of 16 amino acids. The CDR3 region is CASSSGHPDSNQPQHF. The CDR3 bases are TGTGCCAGCAGCTCGGGACACCCGGATAGCAATCAGCCCCAGCATTTT.

The chain joins TRBV6-4 to TRBJ2-5; D is unresolved. CDR1 is MRHNA, CDR2 SNTAGT, per germline. CDR3 length: 13 residues. Trimming cost V 3 bases and J 4 bases, with 9 bases left between them. The CDR3 loop is CASSEAVGETQYF. For the CDR3, the DNA is TGTGCCAGCAGTGAGGCGGTAGGAGAGACCCAGTACTTC.

This clone was observed a single time. The chain couples TRBV7-6 to TRBJ2-3; 15 bases align to TRBD2. The CDR3 length is 17 residues. V lost 5 bases, J lost 3 bases, and 6 bases stayed unmatched. CDR1 and CDR2 from the germline V gene are SGHVS and FNYEAQ. The CDR3 coding sequence is TGTGCCAGCAGCCCACGGACTAGCGGGGGGGCAACAGATACGCAGTATTTT. It translates to CASSPRTSGGATDTQYF. Full variable domain (rest looked up from reference TRBV7-6 and TRBJ2-3): GAGVSQSPRYKVTKRGQDVALRCDPISGHVSLYWYRQALGQGPEFLTYFNYEAQQDKSGLPNDRFSAERPEGSISTLTIQRTEQRDSAMYRCASSPRTSGGATDTQYFGPGTRLTVL.

V is TRBV7-9 and J is TRBJ1-3; D uncertain. Germline V gene lookup returns CDR1 SEHNR and CDR2 FQNEAQ (reference sequence). The CDR3 spans 16 residues. V was shortened by 7 bases and J by 1 base, with 17 bases between the two germline ends. This chain's CDR3 is CASTAQAGLSGNTIYF. CDR3 DNA sequence: TGTGCCAGCACCGCCCAGGCGGGCCTGTCTGGAAACACCATATATTTT.

V gene TRBV2 combines with J gene TRBJ1-3, with D perhaps TRBD1 (6 bases). In germline, CDR1 is SNHLY, CDR2 FYNNEI. This CDR3 has 18 amino acids. V was shortened by 3 bases and J by 3 bases, with 21 bases between the two germline ends. The CDR3 region is CASSEVGQRISFGNTIYF. CDR3 nucleotides: TGTGCCAGCAGTGAGGTTGGACAGAGGATCTCCTTTGGAAACACCATATATTTT.

The chain links TRBV7-9 to TRBJ2-2; 8 bases are shared with TRBD1. The CDR3 runs to 14 residues. Germline V gene lookup returns CDR1 SEHNR and CDR2 FQNEAQ (reference sequence). V dropped 6 bases and J dropped 1; count of bases not matched to a gene: 1. The CDR3 spells CASRDRGNTGELFF. The CDR3 DNA follows: TGTGCCAGCAGAGACAGGGGGAACACCGGGGAGCTGTTTTTT.

The genes are TRBV4-1 and TRBJ2-3; 12 bases are a match to TRBD2. V dropped 1 base and J dropped 4; count of bases not matched to a gene: 6. CDR1 is MGHRA, CDR2 YSYEKL, per germline. This CDR3 comprises 17 residues. This chain's CDR3 is CASSQASGGAGSDTQYF. The CDR3 DNA reads as TGCGCCAGCAGCCAAGCTAGCGGGGGGGCTGGGTCAGATACGCAGTATTTT.

The rearrangement uses TRBV7-9 and TRBJ1-1; D is unresolved. CDR3 length: 16 amino acids. The V end was cut by 5 bases, the J end by 2 bases, with 18 bases between. Germline V gene sequence: CDR1 SEHNR, CDR2 FQNEAQ (reference sequence). This CDR3 reads CASSPTPPSVNTEAFF. The CDR3 DNA reads as TGTGCCAGCAGCCCTACCCCGCCTAGCGTTAACACTGAAGCTTTCTTT.

The rearrangement links TRBV5-1 to TRBJ2-3; no definite D call. This CDR3 spans 14 amino acids. The germline CDR1 and CDR2 sequences are SGHRS and YFSETQ. Trimming shortened V by 6 bases and J by 0 bases, and 11 bases separated the two germline ends. Here the CDR3 reads CASNLGPSTDTQYF. DNA for the CDR3: TGCGCCAGCAATCTAGGGCCCAGCACAGATACGCAGTATTTT.

This clone was observed a single time. This chain uses TRBV28 with TRBJ2-1; 14 bases are shared with TRBD2. J was trimmed by 4 bases and V by 5 bases; bases with no gene match: 10. The CDR3 contains 18 residues. Per germline, CDR1 MDHEN and CDR2 SYDVKM. The chain's CDR3 is CASSPPTSGGAFYNEQFF. For the CDR3, the DNA is TGTGCCAGCAGTCCCCCGACTAGCGGGGGGGCCTTTTACAATGAGCAGTTCTTC.

The chain recombines TRBV6-5 with TRBJ1-6; D gene unclear. Germline V lookup: CDR1 MNHEY, CDR2 SVGAGI. This CDR3 spans 13 amino acids. The V end lost 10 bases, the J end lost 5 bases, and 12 bases lay between the germline ends. For the CDR3, the DNA is TGTGCCACATCCGGACTGAATAATTCACCCCTCCACTTT. It translates to CATSGLNNSPLHF.

The gene calls are TRBV7-9 and TRBJ1-4, with D possibly matching TRBD1 (5 bases). The CDR3 loop spans 12 amino acids. V shed 5 bases and J shed 7 bases, with 8 bases lying between them. Germline loops: CDR1 SEHNR, CDR2 FQNEAQ (reference sequence). The CDR3 region has the DNA TGTGCCAGCAGCCCGGGGGTTGAAAAACTGTTTTTT. Protein product: CASSPGVEKLFF. Drawing the rest from reference TRBV7-9 and TRBJ1-4, the complete variable domain is DTGVSQNPRHKITKRGQNVTFRCDPISEHNRLYWYRQTLGQGPEFLTYFQNEAQLEKSRLLSDRFSAERPKGSFSTLEIQRTEQGDSAMYLCASSPGVEKLFFGSGTQLSVL.

The chain links TRBV24-1 to TRBJ1-2; the D is unclear. V shed 3 bases and J shed 3 bases, with 7 bases lying between them. The germline V gene encodes CDR1 KGHDR and CDR2 SFDVKD. This CDR3 spans 13 amino acids. For the CDR3, the DNA is TGTGCCACCAGTGATCCTCGGGACTATGGCTACACCTTC. Translation gives CATSDPRDYGYTF.

This clone was counted only a few times. CDR3 residues: CASSLPTESSDQPQHF. CDR3 sequence (DNA): TGTGCCAGCAGCTTACCTACAGAATCCTCCGATCAGCCCCAGCATTTT. The gene calls are TRBV7-3 and TRBJ1-5; no reliable D call. The CDR3 loop spans 16 amino acids. Deletions cut 2 bases from V and 5 bases from J, with 16 bases between. CDR1 is SGHTA and CDR2 is FQGTGA in the germline V gene.